Shown below are 27 T cell receptor beta chains from a single sample sequenced in a study of blood T cell repertoires in COVID-19. Assay used: immunoSEQ multiplex PCR; TCRdb lists only in-frame clones, some missing. The sample shows approximately 210,000 clones, more than 75% of them seen only once. The sample consisted of peripheral blood. Receptors were obtained from a woman aged 40 to 50 with acute or convalescent COVID-19.

This clone has only one observation. V is TRBV7-9 and J is TRBJ2-1; D ambiguous. This CDR3 contains 12 residues. Germline CDR1 reads SEHNR; CDR2 reads FQNEAQ (reference sequence). Trimming shortened V by 4 bases and J by 3 bases, and 4 bases separated the two germline ends. CDR3 in DNA: TGTGCCAGCAGCTCCAACTACAATGAGCAGTTCTTC. This gives the protein CASSSNYNEQFF. Supplemented by reference TRBV7-9 and TRBJ2-1, the full variable domain reads DTGVSQNPRHKITKRGQNVTFRCDPISEHNRLYWYRQTLGQGPEFLTYFQNEAQLEKSRLLSDRFSAERPKGSFSTLEIQRTEQGDSAMYLCASSSNYNEQFFGPGTRLTVL.

The chain carries TRBV10-3 and TRBJ2-1; TRBD2 is a possible D gene (6 bases). Per the germline V gene, CDR1 is ENHRY and CDR2 is SYGVKD. There are 19 residues in the CDR3. Trimming took 4 bases from V and 2 from J, leaving 24 bases between them. In DNA form, the CDR3 reads TGTGCCATCAGTGTTTTCTCTCTCCAAAGCGGGTCCGCCTACAATGAGCAGTTCTTC. This gives the protein CAISVFSLQSGSAYNEQFF.

The V call is TRBV7-2, the J call TRBJ1-2; 7 bases are a match to TRBD1. V shed 4 bases, J shed 7 bases, and the junction held 18 bases outside the gene matches. The CDR3 totals 17 residues. CDR1 and CDR2 from the germline V gene are SGHTA and FQGNSA. CDR3 amino acids: CASSSGQVDSPTFGYTF. The CDR3 nucleotides are TGTGCCAGCAGCTCCGGACAGGTCGACTCTCCCACCTTTGGCTACACCTTC.

The CDR3 DNA sequence: TGTGCCACCAGTGACCCGGGACAGGGGGCTGCACAAGATACGCAGTATTTT. This gives the protein CATSDPGQGAAQDTQYF. The chain is built from TRBV24-1 and TRBJ2-3; TRBD1 matches 12 bases. CDR3 length: 17 residues. J gave up 5 bases and V 4 bases, and 9 bases lay outside the gene matches. Germline lookup yields CDR1 KGHDR and CDR2 SFDVKD.

The rearrangement links TRBV11-3 to TRBJ2-3, with D maybe TRBD2 (6 bases). Trimming took off 8 bases at V and 3 bases at J, with 9 bases between the two ends. CDR1 and CDR2 (germline): SGHNT, YENEEA. This CDR3 region has 12 residues. The CDR3 nucleotides read TGTGCCAGCGGAGCGGGTACAGATACGCAGTATTTT. It codes for CASGAGTDTQYF.

The DNA of the CDR3 is TGTGCCAGCAGTCCTACATCCATGACAGGGGGTGAAGCTTTCTTT. It encodes CASSPTSMTGGEAFF. The rearrangement joins TRBV27 to TRBJ1-1; 9 bases agree with TRBD1. The V gene end was trimmed by 5 bases and the J gene end by 7 bases; junction bases not matched to a gene: 11. CDR1 is MNHEY, CDR2 SMNVEV, per germline (reference sequence). CDR3 size: 15 residues.

The V gene is TRBV30, the J gene TRBJ1-1, with D possibly being TRBD1 (6 bases). Trimming removed 2 bases from V and 3 bases from J, with 13 bases in between. The CDR3 loop spans 14 amino acids. The V gene's germline CDR1 is GTSNPN and CDR2 SVGIG (reference sequence). The CDR3 loop reads CAWSQQGRYTEAFF. The CDR3 coding sequence is TGTGCCTGGAGTCAACAGGGAAGGTACACTGAAGCTTTCTTT.

The V gene is TRBV3-1 (or the pseudogene TRBV3-2), the J gene TRBJ2-1, with 9 bases fitting TRBD2. Germline CDR1 reads LGHDT; CDR2 reads YNNKEL (reference sequence). The CDR3 loop spans 17 amino acids. Losses at the gene ends were 4 bases for V and 8 bases for J; bases not matched to a gene: 15. In DNA form, the CDR3 reads TGTGCCAGCAGCCTTCTGGGGCTAGCGGGGCCTCGGGATGAGCAGTTCTTC. It codes for CASSLLGLAGPRDEQFF.

This chain joins TRBV5-8 and TRBJ2-3, with TRBD2 matching over 13 bases. The CDR3 is 16 amino acids. Germline trimming cut 0 bases from V and 6 bases from J; bases unmatched to any gene: 4. The germline V gene has CDR1 SGHTS and CDR2 YDEGEE. The CDR3 sequence is CASSLGLAGGVDTQYF. CDR3 in DNA: TGTGCCAGCAGCTTGGGACTAGCGGGAGGAGTTGATACGCAGTATTTT.

The gene calls are TRBV7-2 and TRBJ2-7; 11 bases fit TRBD1. Trimming at V came to 1 base and at J to 3 bases, leaving 5 bases not matched to a gene. Germline-derived CDR1 and CDR2 are SGHTA and FQGNSA. This CDR3 region has 16 residues. In DNA form, the CDR3 reads TGTGCCAGCAGCTTAGTGGGACAGGGGGACTTCTACGAGCAGTACTTC. This sequence encodes CASSLVGQGDFYEQYF.

The rearrangement uses TRBV28 and TRBJ1-1; D ambiguous. This CDR3 contains 14 residues. The V gene lost 7 bases and the J gene lost 4 bases, with 16 bases spanning the gap. Germline V lookup: CDR1 MDHEN, CDR2 SYDVKM. In DNA form, the CDR3 reads TGTGCCAGCACCTATAACTACGGAACCACTGAAGCTTTCTTT. This encodes CASTYNYGTTEAFF.

The CDR3 reads CASSVPSGTEAFF. The CDR3 coding sequence is TGTGCCAGCAGTGTACCCTCAGGGACTGAAGCTTTCTTT. This chain joins TRBV2 and TRBJ1-1, with D possibly matching TRBD1 (5 bases). Germline values: CDR1 SNHLY, CDR2 FYNNEI. This CDR3 is built from 13 residues. Trimming cost V 4 bases and J 5 bases, with 11 bases left between them.

This chain uses TRBV9 with TRBJ1-4; 9 positions match TRBD1. V gave up 0 bases and J gave up 5 bases; unmatched junction bases: 2. This CDR3 is built from 15 residues. Germline CDR1 SGDLS, CDR2 YYNGEE. CDR3 DNA sequence: TGTGCCAGCAGCGTAGGGGACAGGGAGAATGAAAAACTGTTTTTT. Its protein is CASSVGDRENEKLFF.

The chain is built from TRBV6-5 and TRBJ1-2, with D perhaps matching TRBD1 (5 bases). This CDR3 comprises 16 residues. Germline V gene data show CDR1 as MNHEY and CDR2 as SVGAGI. Deletions cut 2 bases from V and 3 bases from J, with 16 bases between. CDR3 nucleotides: TGTGCCAGCAGTTACGGGGGTCATGGAGGGGACTATGGCTACACCTTC. Its translation: CASSYGGHGGDYGYTF.

A single count supports this clone. V and J are TRBV5-5 and TRBJ2-7; D call uncertain. The CDR3 has 15 residues. Germline V gene lookup returns CDR1 SGHKS and CDR2 YYEKEE (reference sequence). V was cut by 2 bases and J by 0 bases, with 12 bases left in between. Here the CDR3 DNA reads TGTGCCAGCAGCTTTTCCACAGACCGCTCCTACGAGCAGTACTTC. Translated: CASSFSTDRSYEQYF.

This clone has more than one count but fewer than ten. V is TRBV6-5 and J is TRBJ1-1; D call uncertain. The CDR3 covers 13 residues. The germline V gene encodes CDR1 MNHEY and CDR2 SVGAGI. Trimming shortened V by 2 bases and J by 6 bases, and 10 bases separated the two germline ends. CDR3 residues: CASSYGVRSEAFF. DNA for the CDR3: TGTGCCAGCAGTTACGGAGTCCGGTCTGAAGCTTTCTTT.

CDR3 bases: TGTGCCAGCAGCCCTCTTTCAACAGTCACCGGGGAGCTGTTTTTT. This codes for CASSPLSTVTGELFF. The J gene is TRBJ2-2, the V gene TRBV11-1; D remains unclear. Germline values: CDR1 SGHAT, CDR2 FQDESV (reference sequence). CDR3 length equals 15 residues. V lost 5 bases and J lost 4, with 14 bases in between. Combining the CDR3 with reference TRBV11-1 and TRBJ2-2 gives the whole variable domain EAEVAQSPRYKITEKSQAVAFWCDPISGHATLYWYRQILGQGPELLVQFQDESVVDDSQLPKDRFSAERLKGVDSTLKIQPAELGDSAMYLCASSPLSTVTGELFFGEGSRLTVL.

The chain couples TRBV6-5 to TRBJ1-1; TRBD1 matches 9 bases. The V and J ends lost 4 bases and 5 bases, in that order; junction bases with no gene match: 8. CDR1 MNHEY and CDR2 SVGAGI come from the germline V gene. This CDR3 comprises 15 residues. The CDR3 region is CASSSPGQGDTEAFF. The CDR3 DNA follows: TGTGCCAGCAGTTCACCGGGACAGGGTGATACTGAAGCTTTCTTT.

The V and J genes are TRBV7-2 and TRBJ1-1, with D unclear. Germline V gene data show CDR1 as SGHTA and CDR2 as FQGNSA. V lost 5 bases to trimming and J lost 1 base, with 8 bases between them. The CDR3 is 13 amino acids. The CDR3 region is CASSITANTEAFF. The CDR3 nucleotides are TGTGCCAGCAGCATTACAGCGAACACTGAAGCTTTCTTT.

CDR3 DNA: TGTGCCAGCAGTTTCGACAGGACTGAAGCTTTCTTT. As protein: CASSFDRTEAFF. The chain uses TRBV6-6 and TRBJ1-1, with D maybe TRBD1 (6 bases). This CDR3 comprises 12 residues. Germline V lookup: CDR1 MNHNY, CDR2 SVGAGI (reference sequence). V was pared by 4 bases and J by 5 bases, with 8 bases between.

J is TRBJ1-2 and V is TRBV11-2; D possibly corresponds to TRBD1 (5 bases). The CDR3 covers 14 residues. Germline CDR1 reads SGHAT; CDR2 reads FQNNGV. Trimming left V 4 bases short and J 4 bases short, with 13 bases between. DNA of the CDR3: TGTGCCAGCAGCTCCTCGACGGGGGGCTATGGCTACACCTTC. It yields the protein CASSSSTGGYGYTF. Full variable domain (outside the CDR3, taken from reference TRBV11-2 and TRBJ1-2): EAGVAQSPRYKIIEKRQSVAFWCNPISGHATLYWYQQILGQGPKLLIQFQNNGVVDDSQLPKDRFSAERLKGVDSTLKIQPAKLEDSAVYLCASSSSTGGYGYTFGSGTRLTVV.

In the case of this clone: Within the sample, other DNA sequences also encode this same CDR3. The V gene is TRBV4-1, the J gene TRBJ1-2; D unresolved. The length of the CDR3 is 12 residues. CDR1 MGHRA and CDR2 YSYEKL come from the germline V gene. The V gene lost 0 bases and the J gene lost 5 bases, with 4 bases spanning the gap. This chain's CDR3 is CASSQDLYGYTF. CDR3 DNA: TGCGCCAGCAGCCAAGATCTTTATGGCTACACCTTC.

The chain is built from TRBV29-1 and TRBJ1-4; 8 nucleotides agree with TRBD1. V dropped 8 bases and J dropped 8; count of bases not matched to a gene: 7. The germline gives CDR1 SQVTM, CDR2 ANQGSEA. The CDR3 is 12 residues long. The CDR3 DNA follows: TGCAGCATGGACAGGGTGGAGGAAAAACTGTTTTTT. Translating gives CSMDRVEEKLFF.

V usage is TRBV6-2 or TRBV6-3 and J usage is TRBJ2-7, with D perhaps TRBD1 (5 bases). V shed 2 bases and J shed 4 bases, with 6 bases lying between them. Per germline, CDR1 MNHEY and CDR2 SVGEGT. The CDR3 spans 12 residues. Here the CDR3 reads CASSYPGYEQYF. In DNA form, the CDR3 reads TGTGCCAGCAGTTACCCAGGGTACGAGCAGTACTTC.

V gene TRBV5-6 combines with J gene TRBJ1-1; 9 bases align to TRBD1. V shed 5 bases and J 6 bases; nucleotides not matched to a gene: 8. CDR3 length: 14 amino acids. Germline V gene lookup returns CDR1 SGHDT and CDR2 YYEEEE. CDR3 region: CASSWDRAVSEAFF. Here the CDR3 DNA reads TGTGCCAGCAGTTGGGACAGGGCAGTCTCTGAAGCTTTCTTT. The whole variable domain, remainder taken from reference TRBV5-6 and TRBJ1-1, is DAGVTQSPTHLIKTRGQQVTLRCSPKSGHDTVSWYQQALGQGPQFIFQYYEEEERQRGNFPDRFSGHQFPNYSSELNVNALLLGDSALYLCASSWDRAVSEAFFGQGTRLTVV.

The CDR3 DNA reads as TGTGCCACCAGTGAGTCTAGCGGGGGCAAATACTACAATGAGCAGTTCTTC. Its translation: CATSESSGGKYYNEQFF. The genes are TRBV24-1 and TRBJ2-1; 10 nucleotides align to TRBD2. This CDR3 spans 17 amino acids. The J segment lost 3 bases and the V segment lost 4 bases, leaving 8 bases of the junction unmatched. CDR1 and CDR2 (germline): KGHDR, SFDVKD.

The CDR3 sequence: CASSYATGLGGNTIYF. In nucleotides, the CDR3 is TGTGCCAGCAGTTACGCAACAGGGCTCGGTGGAAACACCATATATTTT. The V and J genes are TRBV6-5 and TRBJ1-3, with TRBD1 as a possible D gene (6 bases). Germline CDR1 and CDR2: MNHEY and SVGAGI. Trimming took off 2 bases at V and 3 bases at J, with 14 bases between the two ends. CDR3 length: 16 residues.